Below are 12 T cell receptor beta chains sequenced from a single sample in a study of blood T cell repertoires in COVID-19. Profiling relied on immunoSEQ multiplex PCR, and the TCRdb table lists in-frame clones only, not all of them. This repertoire shows roughly 240,000 clones, over 80% found once; its top ten account for just over 0.85%. Sequencing was done on a sample of PBMCs or T cells enriched from blood (not recorded which). These receptors were taken from a man aged 45-60 years who had been exposed to COVID-19.

V and J are TRBV11-1 and TRBJ2-1; 7 positions match TRBD2. This CDR3 region has 12 residues. The germline CDR1 and CDR2 sequences are SGHAT and FQDESV (reference sequence). J gave up 10 bases and V 5 bases, and 5 bases lay outside the gene matches. In DNA, the CDR3 is TGTGCCAGCAGCCTGAGCGGGGACGAGCAGTTCTTC. Translation gives CASSLSGDEQFF. Combining the CDR3 with reference TRBV11-1 and TRBJ2-1 gives the whole variable domain EAEVAQSPRYKITEKSQAVAFWCDPISGHATLYWYRQILGQGPELLVQFQDESVVDDSQLPKDRFSAERLKGVDSTLKIQPAELGDSAMYLCASSLSGDEQFFGPGTRLTVL.

This clone appeared a single time. V is TRBV5-6 and J is TRBJ1-2, with D possibly matching TRBD1 (5 bases). The CDR3 has 13 amino acids. Germline V lookup: CDR1 SGHDT, CDR2 YYEEEE. V lost 4 bases, J lost 8 bases, and 15 bases lay in between. CDR3 sequence: CASSPKWTQGYTF. CDR3 coding DNA: TGTGCCAGCAGCCCCAAGTGGACACAGGGCTACACCTTC.

To note about this clone: At one end the junction does not follow the germline gene, possibly because of a read error. This sequence joins TRBV10-2 and TRBJ1-2; possible D gene TRBD1, 5 bases. The germline V gene has CDR1 WSHSY and CDR2 SAAADI. This CDR3 is 12 amino acids long. The CDR3 reads CASSESRTLQHF. In nucleotides, the CDR3 is TGCGCCAGCAGTGAGTCTCGGACACTCCAACACTTC.

The V gene is TRBV24-1, the J gene TRBJ1-2, with 8 nucleotides matching TRBD1. The germline V gene encodes CDR1 KGHDR and CDR2 SFDVKD. V was clipped by 0 bases and J by 8 bases; unmatched bases: 4. The CDR3 runs to 14 residues. CDR3 loop: CATSDLWGTGGYTF. CDR3 in DNA: TGTGCCACCAGTGATTTGTGGGGGACAGGAGGCTACACCTTC.

V and J are TRBV27 and TRBJ2-2; maybe TRBD2 (5 bases). The germline CDR1 and CDR2 sequences are MNHEY and SMNVEV (reference sequence). The V end was cut by 1 base, the J end by 1 base, with 7 bases between. The CDR3 is 15 residues long. The CDR3 region is CASSLLGRNTGELFF. The CDR3 DNA sequence: TGTGCCAGCAGTTTATTAGGGAGGAACACCGGGGAGCTGTTTTTT.

About this clone itself: The sample holds other DNA sequences that translate to the same CDR3. The rearrangement links TRBV7-9 to TRBJ1-6, with 7 bases aligning to TRBD1. Germline assignment: CDR1 SEHNR and CDR2 FQNEAQ (reference sequence). This CDR3 is 12 amino acids long. V shed 8 bases, J shed 8 bases, and the junction held 3 bases outside the gene matches. The CDR3 region has the DNA TGTGCCAGCGGACAGGAAGATTCACCCCTCCACTTT. Translating gives CASGQEDSPLHF.

A note on this clone: Compared with germline, one end of the junction differs, possibly owing to a read error. The V call is TRBV7-7, the J call TRBJ2-2; 9 bases are shared with TRBD1. CDR3 length equals 15 residues. Germline V gives CDR1 SSHAT, CDR2 FNYEAQ (reference sequence). The CDR3 is CASSPGQGNTGELFF. DNA of the CDR3: TGTGCTAGCAGCCCGGGACAGGGGAACACCGGGGAGCTGTTTTTT. The whole variable domain, remainder taken from reference TRBV7-7 and TRBJ2-2, is GAGVSQSPRYKVTKRGQDVTLRCDPISSHATLYWYQQALGQGPEFLTYFNYEAQPDKSGLPSDRFSAERPEGSISTLTIQRTEQRDSAMYRCASSPGQGNTGELFFGEGSRLTVL.

The chain recombines TRBV2 with TRBJ1-2; maybe TRBD1 (5 bases). The V end lost 4 bases, the J end lost 7 bases, and 10 bases lay between the germline ends. This CDR3 comprises 12 residues. In germline, CDR1 is SNHLY, CDR2 FYNNEI. The CDR3 nucleotides read TGTGCCAGCAGTGTTGCCCAGGGTGGCTACACCTTC. Amino acids: CASSVAQGGYTF.

A single count supports this clone. The chain joins TRBV6-6 to TRBJ2-2, with TRBD2 matching over 11 bases. Germline-derived CDR1 and CDR2 are MNHNY and SVGAGI (reference sequence). This CDR3 comprises 16 residues. J lost 4 bases, V lost 2 bases, and 3 bases had no gene match. CDR3 sequence reads: CASSYLLAGVTGELFF. In nucleotides, the CDR3 is TGTGCCAGCAGTTACCTACTAGCGGGGGTCACCGGGGAGCTGTTTTTT.

The chain combines TRBV2 with TRBJ2-5, with D tentatively TRBD1 (5 bases). The V and J ends lost 7 bases and 3 bases respectively, with 6 bases between them. Per the germline V gene, CDR1 is SNHLY and CDR2 is FYNNEI. The CDR3 spans 11 residues. CDR3 nucleotides: TGTGCCAGCACAGGGAAAGAGACCCAGTACTTC. The encoded protein is CASTGKETQYF.

The rearrangement uses TRBV24-1 and TRBJ2-1; 11 nucleotides agree with TRBD2. V was pared by 5 bases and J by 0 bases, with 20 bases of the junction left unmatched. Germline loops: CDR1 KGHDR, CDR2 SFDVKD. This CDR3 has 22 amino acids. CDR3 coding DNA: TGTGCCACCAGTGGGCTTGGTGGTTCTAGCGGGAGGTGGGGGAGCTCCTACAATGAGCAGTTCTTC. Translating gives CATSGLGGSSGRWGSSYNEQFF.

The chain links TRBV6-5 to TRBJ2-2; possibly TRBD1 for D (6 bases). The CDR3 is 14 residues long. Germline-derived CDR1 and CDR2 are MNHEY and SVGAGI. V was clipped by 8 bases and J by 0 bases, with 10 bases between them. The CDR3 DNA follows: TGTGCCAGCCTTCAGGGGCCGAACACCGGGGAGCTGTTTTTT. This translates into CASLQGPNTGELFF.